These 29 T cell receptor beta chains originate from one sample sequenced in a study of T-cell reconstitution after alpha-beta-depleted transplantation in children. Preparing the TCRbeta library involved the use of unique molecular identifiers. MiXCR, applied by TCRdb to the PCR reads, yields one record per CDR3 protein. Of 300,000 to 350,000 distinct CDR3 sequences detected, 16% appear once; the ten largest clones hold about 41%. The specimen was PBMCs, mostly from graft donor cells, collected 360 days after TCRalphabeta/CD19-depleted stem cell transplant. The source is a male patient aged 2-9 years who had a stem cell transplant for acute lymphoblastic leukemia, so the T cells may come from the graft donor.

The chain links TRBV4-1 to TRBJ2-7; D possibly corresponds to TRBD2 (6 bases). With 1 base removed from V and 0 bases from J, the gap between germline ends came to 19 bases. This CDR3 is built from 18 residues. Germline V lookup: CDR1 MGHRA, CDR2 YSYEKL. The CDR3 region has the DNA TGCGCCAGCAGCCAAGTCCTAGCCTCAGCGGGTAGCTCCTACGAGCAGTACTTC. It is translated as CASSQVLASAGSSYEQYF.

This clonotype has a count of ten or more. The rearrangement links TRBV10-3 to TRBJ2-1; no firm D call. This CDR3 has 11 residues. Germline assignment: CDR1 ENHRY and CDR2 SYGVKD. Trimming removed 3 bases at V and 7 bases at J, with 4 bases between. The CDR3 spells CAISDGNEQFF. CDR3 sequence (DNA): TGTGCCATCAGTGACGGAAATGAGCAGTTCTTC.

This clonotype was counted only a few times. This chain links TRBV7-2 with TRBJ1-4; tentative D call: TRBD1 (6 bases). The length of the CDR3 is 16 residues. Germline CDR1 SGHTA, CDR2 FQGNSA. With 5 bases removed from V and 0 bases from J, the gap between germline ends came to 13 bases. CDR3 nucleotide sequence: TGTGCCAGCAGCCCGAGACAGGTCGCAACTAATGAAAAACTGTTTTTT. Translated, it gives CASSPRQVATNEKLFF. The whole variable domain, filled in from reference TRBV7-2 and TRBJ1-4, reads GAGVSQSPSNKVTEKGKDVELRCDPISGHTALYWYRQSLGQGLEFLIYFQGNSAPDKSGLPSDRFSAERTGGSVSTLTIQRTQQEDSAVYLCASSPRQVATNEKLFFGSGTQLSVL.

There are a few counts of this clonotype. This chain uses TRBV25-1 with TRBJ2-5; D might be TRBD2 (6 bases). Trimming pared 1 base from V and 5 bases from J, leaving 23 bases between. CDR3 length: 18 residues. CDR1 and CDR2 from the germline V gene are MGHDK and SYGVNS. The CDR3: CASSEFGPGDRLRETQYF. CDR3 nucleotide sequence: TGTGCCAGCAGTGAATTTGGCCCGGGGGACCGCCTCCGGGAGACCCAGTACTTC. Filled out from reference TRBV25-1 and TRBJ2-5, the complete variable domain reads EADIYQTPRYLVIGTGKKITLECSQTMGHDKMYWYQQDPGMELHLIHYSYGVNSTEKGDLSSESTVSRIRTEHFPLTLESARPSHTSQYLCASSEFGPGDRLRETQYFGPGTRLLVL.

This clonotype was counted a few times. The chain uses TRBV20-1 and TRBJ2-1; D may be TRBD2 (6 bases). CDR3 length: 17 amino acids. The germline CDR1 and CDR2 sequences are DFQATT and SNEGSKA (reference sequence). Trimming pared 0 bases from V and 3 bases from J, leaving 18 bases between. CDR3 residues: CSARDWGGASVYNEQFF. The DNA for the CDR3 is TGCAGTGCTAGAGATTGGGGTGGGGCTAGCGTCTACAATGAGCAGTTCTTC.

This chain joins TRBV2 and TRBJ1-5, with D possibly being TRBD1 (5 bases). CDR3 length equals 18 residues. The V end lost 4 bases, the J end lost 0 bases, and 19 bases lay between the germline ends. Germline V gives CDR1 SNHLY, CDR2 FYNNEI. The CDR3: CASSGGAPGPISNQPQHF. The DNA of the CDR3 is TGTGCCAGCAGTGGGGGAGCTCCGGGACCTATTAGCAATCAGCCCCAGCATTTT.

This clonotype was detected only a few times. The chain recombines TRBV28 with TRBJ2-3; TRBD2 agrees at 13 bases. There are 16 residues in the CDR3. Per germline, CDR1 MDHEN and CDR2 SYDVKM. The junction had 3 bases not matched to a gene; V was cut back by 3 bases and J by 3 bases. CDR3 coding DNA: TGTGCCAGCAGTTTCTGGGGACTAGCGGGAACAGATACGCAGTATTTT. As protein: CASSFWGLAGTDTQYF.

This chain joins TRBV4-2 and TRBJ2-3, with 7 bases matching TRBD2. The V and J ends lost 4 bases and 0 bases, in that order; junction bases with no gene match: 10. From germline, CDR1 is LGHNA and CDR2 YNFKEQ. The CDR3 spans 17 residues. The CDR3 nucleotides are TGTGCCAGCAGCCCTAGCGGCCTACCCTTTAGCACAGATACGCAGTATTTT. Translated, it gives CASSPSGLPFSTDTQYF.

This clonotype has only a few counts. This chain's CDR3 is CATTWGSHTDTQYF. The CDR3 DNA reads TGTGCCACCACCTGGGGTTCCCACACAGATACGCAGTATTTT. The J gene is TRBJ2-3, the V gene TRBV24-1; no clear D gene. CDR3 length: 14 residues. V was clipped by 8 bases and J by 2 bases, with 13 bases between them. CDR1 and CDR2 from the germline V gene are KGHDR and SFDVKD.

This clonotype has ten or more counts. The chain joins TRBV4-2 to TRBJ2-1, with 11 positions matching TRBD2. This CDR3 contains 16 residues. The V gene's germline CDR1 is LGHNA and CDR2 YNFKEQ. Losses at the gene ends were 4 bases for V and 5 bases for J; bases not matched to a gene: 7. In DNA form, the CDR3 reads TGTGCCAGCAGCCGGGCACTAGCGGGAGTCAACAATGAGCAGTTCTTC. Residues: CASSRALAGVNNEQFF.

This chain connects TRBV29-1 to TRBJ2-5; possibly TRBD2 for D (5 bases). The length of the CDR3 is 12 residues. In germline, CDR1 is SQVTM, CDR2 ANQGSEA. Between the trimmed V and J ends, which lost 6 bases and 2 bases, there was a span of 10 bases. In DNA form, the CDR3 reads TGCAGCGTGCTAGCTGCACAAGAGACCCAGTACTTC. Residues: CSVLAAQETQYF.

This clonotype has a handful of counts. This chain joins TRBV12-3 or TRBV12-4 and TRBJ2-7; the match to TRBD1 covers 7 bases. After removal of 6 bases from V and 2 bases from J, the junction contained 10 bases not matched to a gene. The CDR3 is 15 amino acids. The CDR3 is CASRKGTDSTYEQYF. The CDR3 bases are TGTGCCAGCAGGAAGGGGACAGATTCAACCTACGAGCAGTACTTC.

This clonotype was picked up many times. The CDR3, as DNA: TGCAGTGCCTACAGGGGGCGAGGAACTGAAGCTTTCTTT. Its protein is CSAYRGRGTEAFF. The chain is built from TRBV20-1 and TRBJ1-1, with 9 bases lining up with TRBD1. V lost 6 bases and J lost 5; bases outside the gene matches: 7. This CDR3 spans 13 amino acids. Germline V gene lookup returns CDR1 DFQATT and CDR2 SNEGSKA (reference sequence).

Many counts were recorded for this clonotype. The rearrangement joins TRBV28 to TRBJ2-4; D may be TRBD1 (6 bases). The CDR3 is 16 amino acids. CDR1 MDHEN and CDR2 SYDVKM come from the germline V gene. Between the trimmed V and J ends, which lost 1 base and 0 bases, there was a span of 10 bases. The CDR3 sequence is CASSLSQGIAKNIQYF. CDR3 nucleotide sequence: TGTGCCAGCAGTTTATCCCAGGGGATAGCCAAAAACATTCAGTACTTC.

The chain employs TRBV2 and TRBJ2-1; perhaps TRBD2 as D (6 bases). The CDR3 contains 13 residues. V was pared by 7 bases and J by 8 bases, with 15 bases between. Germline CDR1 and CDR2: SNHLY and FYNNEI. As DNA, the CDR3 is TGTGCCAGCATCCCAGCGGGCGGAGATGAGCAGTTCTTC. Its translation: CASIPAGGDEQFF.

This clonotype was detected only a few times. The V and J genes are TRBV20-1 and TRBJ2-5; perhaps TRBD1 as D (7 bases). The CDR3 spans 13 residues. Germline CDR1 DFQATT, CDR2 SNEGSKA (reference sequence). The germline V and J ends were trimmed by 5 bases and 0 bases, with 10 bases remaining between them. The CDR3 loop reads CSAGGTDQETQYF. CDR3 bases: TGCAGTGCTGGGGGGACAGACCAAGAGACCCAGTACTTC.

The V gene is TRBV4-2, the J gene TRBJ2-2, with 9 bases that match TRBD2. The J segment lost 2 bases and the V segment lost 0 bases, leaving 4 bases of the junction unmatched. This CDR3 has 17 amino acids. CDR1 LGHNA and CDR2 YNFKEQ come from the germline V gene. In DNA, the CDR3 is TGTGCCAGCAGCCAAGATGGTAGCGGGAGCAACACCGGGGAGCTGTTTTTT. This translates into CASSQDGSGSNTGELFF.

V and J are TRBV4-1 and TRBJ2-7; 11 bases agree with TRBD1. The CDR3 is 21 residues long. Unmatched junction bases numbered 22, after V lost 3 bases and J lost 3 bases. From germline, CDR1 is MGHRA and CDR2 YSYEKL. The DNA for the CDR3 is TGCGCCAGCAGCCACGAACCTGTTGGGACAGGGGGTCCATTACCGCACTACGAGCAGTACTTC. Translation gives CASSHEPVGTGGPLPHYEQYF.

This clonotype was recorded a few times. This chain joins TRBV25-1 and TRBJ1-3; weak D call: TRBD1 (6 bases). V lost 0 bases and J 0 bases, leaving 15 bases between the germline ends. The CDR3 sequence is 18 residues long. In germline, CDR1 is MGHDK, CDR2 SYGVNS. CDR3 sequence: CASSEYIGGARSGNTIYF. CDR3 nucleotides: TGTGCCAGCAGTGAATATATTGGGGGGGCCCGCTCTGGAAACACCATATATTTT.

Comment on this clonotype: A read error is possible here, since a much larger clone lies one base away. This chain's CDR3 is CASHSGRPNPYNEQLF. For the CDR3, the DNA is TGCGCCAGCCACTCGGGGCGTCCGAACCCGTACAATGAGCAGCTCTTC. The chain carries TRBV5-1 and TRBJ2-1; tentatively, D is TRBD1 or TRBD2 (5 bases each). CDR1 SGHRS and CDR2 YFSETQ come from the germline V gene. The CDR3 extends over 16 amino acids.

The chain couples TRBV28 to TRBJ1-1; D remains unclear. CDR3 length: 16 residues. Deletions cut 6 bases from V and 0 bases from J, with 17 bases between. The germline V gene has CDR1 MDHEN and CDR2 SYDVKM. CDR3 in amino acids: CASRSSSRFMNTEAFF. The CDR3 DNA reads TGTGCCAGCAGATCCTCCTCTCGGTTCATGAACACTGAAGCTTTCTTT.

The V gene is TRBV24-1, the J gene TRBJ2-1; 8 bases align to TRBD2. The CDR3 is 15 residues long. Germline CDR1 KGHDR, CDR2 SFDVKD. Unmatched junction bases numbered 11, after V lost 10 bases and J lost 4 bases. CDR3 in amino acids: CATDAGGSGYNEQFF. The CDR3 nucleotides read TGTGCCACAGACGCGGGAGGTAGCGGGTACAATGAGCAGTTCTTC.

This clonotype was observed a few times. CDR3 amino acids: CASSQEGQMNTEAFF. CDR3 sequence (DNA): TGCGCCAGCAGCCAAGAGGGACAGATGAACACTGAAGCTTTCTTT. The chain carries TRBV4-1 and TRBJ1-1, with TRBD1 matching 7 bases. This CDR3 contains 15 residues. CDR1 and CDR2 from the germline V gene are MGHRA and YSYEKL. V dropped 0 bases and J dropped 0; count of bases not matched to a gene: 1.

The CDR3: CSAPTTGRNEQFF. As DNA, the CDR3 is TGCAGTGCTCCTACCACAGGGCGCAATGAGCAGTTCTTC. V gene TRBV20-1 combines with J gene TRBJ2-1; D is possibly TRBD1 (6 bases). The CDR3 runs to 13 residues. The germline V and J ends were trimmed by 5 bases and 6 bases, with 14 bases remaining between them. Per the germline V gene, CDR1 is DFQATT and CDR2 is SNEGSKA (reference sequence).

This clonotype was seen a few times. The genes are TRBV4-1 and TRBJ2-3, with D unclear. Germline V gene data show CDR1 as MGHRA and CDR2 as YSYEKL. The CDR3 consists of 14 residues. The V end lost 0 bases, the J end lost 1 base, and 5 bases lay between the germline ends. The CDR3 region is CASSQDQGTDTQYF. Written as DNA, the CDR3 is TGCGCCAGCAGCCAAGATCAGGGCACAGATACGCAGTATTTT.

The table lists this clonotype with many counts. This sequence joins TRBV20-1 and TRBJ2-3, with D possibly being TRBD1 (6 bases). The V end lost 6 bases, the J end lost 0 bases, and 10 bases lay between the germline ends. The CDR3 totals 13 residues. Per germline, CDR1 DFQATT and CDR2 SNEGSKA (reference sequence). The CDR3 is CSAPGASTDTQYF. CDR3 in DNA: TGCAGTGCCCCAGGGGCTAGCACAGATACGCAGTATTTT.

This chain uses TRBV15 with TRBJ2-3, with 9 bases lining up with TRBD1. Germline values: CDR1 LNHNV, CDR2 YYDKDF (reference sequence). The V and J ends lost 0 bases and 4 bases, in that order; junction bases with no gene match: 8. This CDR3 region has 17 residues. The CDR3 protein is CATSRDSGQGPSDTQYF. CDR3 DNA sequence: TGTGCCACCAGCAGAGATTCGGGACAGGGACCATCAGATACGCAGTATTTT.

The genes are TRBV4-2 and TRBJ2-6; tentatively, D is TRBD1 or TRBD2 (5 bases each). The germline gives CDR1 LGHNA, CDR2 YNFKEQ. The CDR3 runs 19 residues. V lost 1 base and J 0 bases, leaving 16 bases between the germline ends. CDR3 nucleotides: TGTGCCAGCAGCCAAGGGCACGGGGCACCTGACTCTGGGGCCAACGTCCTGACTTTC. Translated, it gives CASSQGHGAPDSGANVLTF.

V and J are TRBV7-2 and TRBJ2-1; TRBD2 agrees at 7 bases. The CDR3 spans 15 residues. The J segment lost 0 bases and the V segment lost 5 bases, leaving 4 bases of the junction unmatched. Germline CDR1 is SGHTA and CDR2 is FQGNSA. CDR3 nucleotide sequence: TGTGCCAGCAGCACTCTAGCGGCCTCCTACAATGAGCAGTTCTTC. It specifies CASSTLAASYNEQFF. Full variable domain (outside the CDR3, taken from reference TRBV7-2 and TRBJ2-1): GAGVSQSPSNKVTEKGKDVELRCDPISGHTALYWYRQSLGQGLEFLIYFQGNSAPDKSGLPSDRFSAERTGGSVSTLTIQRTQQEDSAVYLCASSTLAASYNEQFFGPGTRLTVL.